This T cell receptor (beta chain) was captured by sequencing in a study of cytomegalovirus exposure and HLA in healthy donors. The study ran its PCR with 60 Vbeta and 13 Jbeta primers. Data came from immunoSEQ multiplex PCR; TCRdb stores just in-frame clones and leaves some out. The sample holds under 130,000 clones, 65% to 80% seen once. The sample comprised PBMCs. This clonotype was sampled from a woman in her late teens or twenties in good health and CMV-seropositive.

The CDR3 DNA sequence: TGTGCCAGCAGTAGGACTAGCGGGATCACAGATACGCAGTATTTT. Encoded protein: CASSRTSGITDTQYF. The chain has TRBV9 and TRBJ2-3, with TRBD2 identical over 12 bases. CDR3 length equals 15 residues. Germline V gene data show CDR1 as SGDLS and CDR2 as YYNGEE. With 5 bases clipped from V and 2 bases from J, the junction kept 3 bases outside the gene matches.